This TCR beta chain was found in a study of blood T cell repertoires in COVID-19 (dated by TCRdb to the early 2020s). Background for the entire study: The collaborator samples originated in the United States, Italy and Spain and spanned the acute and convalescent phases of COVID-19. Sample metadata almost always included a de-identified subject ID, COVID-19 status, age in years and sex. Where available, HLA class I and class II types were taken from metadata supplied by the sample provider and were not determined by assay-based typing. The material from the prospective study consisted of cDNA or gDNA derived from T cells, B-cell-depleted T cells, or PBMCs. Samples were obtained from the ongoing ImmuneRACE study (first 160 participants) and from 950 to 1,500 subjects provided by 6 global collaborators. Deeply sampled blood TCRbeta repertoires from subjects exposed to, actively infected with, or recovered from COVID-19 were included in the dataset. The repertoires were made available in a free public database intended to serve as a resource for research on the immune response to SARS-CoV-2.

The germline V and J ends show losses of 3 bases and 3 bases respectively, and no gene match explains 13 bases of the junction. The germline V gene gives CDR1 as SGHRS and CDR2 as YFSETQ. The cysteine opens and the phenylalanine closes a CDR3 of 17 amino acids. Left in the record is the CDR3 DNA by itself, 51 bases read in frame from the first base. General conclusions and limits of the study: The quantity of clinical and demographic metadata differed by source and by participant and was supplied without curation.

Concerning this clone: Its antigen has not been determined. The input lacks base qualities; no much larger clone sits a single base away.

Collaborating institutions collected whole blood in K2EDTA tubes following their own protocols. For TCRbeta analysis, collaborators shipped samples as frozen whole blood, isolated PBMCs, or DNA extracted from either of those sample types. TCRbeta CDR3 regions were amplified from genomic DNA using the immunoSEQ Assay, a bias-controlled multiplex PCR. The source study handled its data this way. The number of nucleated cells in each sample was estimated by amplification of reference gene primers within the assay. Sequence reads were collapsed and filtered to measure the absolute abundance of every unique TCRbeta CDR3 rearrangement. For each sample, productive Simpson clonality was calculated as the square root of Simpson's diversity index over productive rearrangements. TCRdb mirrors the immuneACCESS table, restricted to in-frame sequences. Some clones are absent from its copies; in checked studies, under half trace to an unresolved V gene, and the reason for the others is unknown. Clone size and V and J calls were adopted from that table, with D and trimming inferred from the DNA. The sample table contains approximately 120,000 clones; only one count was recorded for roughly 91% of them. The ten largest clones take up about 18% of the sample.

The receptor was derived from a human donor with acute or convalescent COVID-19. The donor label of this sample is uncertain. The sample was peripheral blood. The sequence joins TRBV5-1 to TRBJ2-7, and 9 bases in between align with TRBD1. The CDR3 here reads CASSSDDSGQGDYEQYF. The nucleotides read TGCGCCAGCAGCTCCGACGACTCGGGACAGGGTGACTACGAGCAGTACTTC.